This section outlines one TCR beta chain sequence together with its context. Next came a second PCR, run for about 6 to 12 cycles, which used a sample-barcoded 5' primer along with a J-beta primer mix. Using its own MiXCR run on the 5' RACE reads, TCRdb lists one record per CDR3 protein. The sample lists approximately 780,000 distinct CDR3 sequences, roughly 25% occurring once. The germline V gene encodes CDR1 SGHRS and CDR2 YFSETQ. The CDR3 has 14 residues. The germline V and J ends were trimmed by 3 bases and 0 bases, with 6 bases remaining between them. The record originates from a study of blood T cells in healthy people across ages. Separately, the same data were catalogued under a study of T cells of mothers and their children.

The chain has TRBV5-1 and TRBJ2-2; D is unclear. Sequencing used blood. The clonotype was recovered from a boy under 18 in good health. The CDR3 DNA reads TGCGCCAGCAGCTCGGACCCGAACACCGGGGAGCTGTTTTTT. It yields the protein CASSSDPNTGELFF. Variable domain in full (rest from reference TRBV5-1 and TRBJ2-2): KAGVTQTPRYLIKTRGQQVTLSCSPISGHRSVSWYQQTPGQGLQFLFEYFSETQRNKGNFPGRFSGRQFSNSRSEMNVSTLELGDSALYLCASSSDPNTGELFFGEGSRLTVL.